One and the same sample provided the 19 T cell receptor beta chains below, sequenced in a study of Ad26.COV2.S vaccination and SARS-CoV-2 variants. Treatment: some 20 received Ad26.COV2.S at low or high dose, single or two shots; 5 received placebo; per-sample allocation not given. Samples came from day 63 after the first vaccine or placebo injection. Assay used: immunoSEQ multiplex PCR; TCRdb lists only in-frame clones, some missing. The sample contains about 680,000 clones, 89% of which appear only once. Sequencing used peripheral blood, obtained in a trial of Ad26.COV2.S vaccine versus placebo. Every receptor here comes from a person between 18 and 60 years old who received the Ad26.COV2.S COVID-19 vaccine or a placebo.

CDR3 bases: TGTGCCAGCAGCTCATGGGGGGGTACGCCTACCTACGAGCAGTACTTC. Translated, it gives CASSSWGGTPTYEQYF. J is TRBJ2-7 and V is TRBV27; 7 positions match TRBD2. Germline V CDR1 and CDR2: MNHEY, SMNVEV (reference sequence). The CDR3 length is 16 residues. The V segment lost 6 bases and the J segment 2 bases; nucleotides outside the gene matches: 13.

The chain uses TRBV9 and TRBJ2-5; 11 bases fit TRBD2. The germline CDR1 and CDR2 sequences are SGDLS and YYNGEE. The CDR3 runs to 14 residues. V lost 5 bases, J lost 5 bases, and 5 bases stayed unmatched. CDR3 nucleotide sequence: TGTGCCAGCAGTTTGGTAGCGGGAGGGGAGACCCAGTACTTC. This sequence encodes CASSLVAGGETQYF.

The V and J genes are TRBV30 and TRBJ2-1; 8 bases map to TRBD2. J gave up 6 bases and V 8 bases, and 12 bases lay outside the gene matches. The CDR3 has 14 residues. CDR1 GTSNPN and CDR2 SVGIG come from the germline V gene (reference sequence). The CDR3 nucleotides read TGTGCCATAATTGTGGGACTAGGGTTCAATGAGCAGTTCTTC. Its protein product is CAIIVGLGFNEQFF.

The chain employs TRBV7-2 and TRBJ1-5, with D perhaps matching TRBD1 (6 bases). Germline lookup yields CDR1 SGHTA and CDR2 FQGNSA. This CDR3 has 13 residues. V was pared by 6 bases and J by 9 bases, with 15 bases between. The CDR3 DNA reads as TGTGCCAGCAGTTATGGGGGCAAAGCGCCCCAGCATTTT. Its translation: CASSYGGKAPQHF.

The CDR3 DNA reads as TGTGCCACCAGTGATTTGCTCCCTACTAGCGCCCGCACAGATACGCAGTATTTT. Protein: CATSDLLPTSARTDTQYF. The chain couples TRBV24-1 to TRBJ2-3; TRBD2 agrees at 7 bases. Germline V gene lookup returns CDR1 KGHDR and CDR2 SFDVKD. The CDR3 sequence is 18 residues long. V shed 0 bases and J 1 base; nucleotides not matched to a gene: 9.

In this sample, this clone turned up a few times. The gene calls are TRBV4-3 and TRBJ1-1; no reliable D call. There are 13 residues in the CDR3. The germline CDR1 and CDR2 sequences are LGHNA and YSLEER. The germline V and J ends were trimmed by 0 bases and 6 bases, with 8 bases remaining between them. In nucleotides, the CDR3 is TGCGCCAGCAGCCAAGATTTCGGTTCTGAAGCTTTCTTT. Translating gives CASSQDFGSEAFF.

The rearrangement joins TRBV7-2 to TRBJ2-7; perhaps TRBD2 as D (5 bases). CDR3 length: 14 amino acids. Germline lookup yields CDR1 SGHTA and CDR2 FQGNSA. V was shortened by 5 bases and J by 6 bases, with 17 bases between the two germline ends. The CDR3 DNA reads as TGTGCCAGCAGCCCTCGGCGGGTGCCGGGCGAGCAGTACTTC. It codes for CASSPRRVPGEQYF.

DNA for the CDR3: TGTGCCAGCTCCGGGCTTTACAATGAGCAGTTCTTC. Translating it yields CASSGLYNEQFF. V gene TRBV6-6 combines with J gene TRBJ2-1, with D uncertain. In germline, CDR1 is MNHNY, CDR2 SVGAGI (reference sequence). This CDR3 is built from 12 residues. V dropped 8 bases and J dropped 4 bases, with 9 bases sitting between them.

This chain connects TRBV9 to TRBJ1-3, with TRBD1 matching over 7 bases. The CDR3 consists of 15 residues. Losses at the gene ends were 3 bases for V and 4 bases for J; bases not matched to a gene: 7. The germline gives CDR1 SGDLS, CDR2 YYNGEE. The CDR3: CASSGQTGTGNTIYF. The DNA for the CDR3 is TGTGCCAGCAGCGGCCAGACAGGGACGGGAAACACCATATATTTT.

This sequence joins TRBV19 and TRBJ1-1; no firm D call. The CDR3 is 12 residues long. V was pared by 7 bases and J by 1 base, with 7 bases between. Germline assignment: CDR1 LNHDA and CDR2 SQIVND (reference sequence). The CDR3 loop is CASKKRNTEAFF. The DNA of the CDR3 is TGTGCCAGTAAAAAAAGGAACACTGAAGCTTTCTTT. Looking up the rest from reference TRBV19 and TRBJ1-1 gives the full variable domain: DGGITQSPKYLFRKEGQNVTLSCEQNLNHDAMYWYRQDPGQGLRLIYYSQIVNDFQKGDIAEGYSVSREKKESFPLTVTSAQKNPTAFYLCASKKRNTEAFFGQGTRLTVV.

The CDR3 spells CASSPIPTDTQYF. The CDR3 DNA follows: TGTGCCAGCTCACCAATACCTACAGATACGCAGTATTTT. This chain uses TRBV18 with TRBJ2-3, with unresolved D. CDR1 KGHSH and CDR2 LQKENI come from the germline V gene. This CDR3 has 13 amino acids. V was cut by 2 bases and J by 3 bases, with 6 bases left in between.

The gene calls are TRBV5-4 and TRBJ2-1, with no clear D. The CDR3 extends over 16 amino acids. Germline values: CDR1 SGHNT, CDR2 YYREEE (reference sequence). V lost 0 bases and J lost 0, with 10 bases in between. The CDR3 nucleotides read TGTGCCAGCAGCTTGGGACTTCTGAGCTCCTACAATGAGCAGTTCTTC. Translation gives CASSLGLLSSYNEQFF.

The J gene is TRBJ1-3, the V gene TRBV24-1; a possible D gene is TRBD1 (6 bases). Trimming took off 5 bases at V and 4 bases at J, with 14 bases between the two ends. This CDR3 is 15 amino acids long. Germline V CDR1 and CDR2: KGHDR, SFDVKD. CDR3 residues: CATSVGQNRGNTIYF. In DNA, the CDR3 is TGTGCCACCAGTGTCGGACAGAATAGGGGAAACACCATATATTTT.

V and J are TRBV6-5 and TRBJ1-2; tentatively, D is TRBD1 (5 bases). The germline V gene encodes CDR1 MNHEY and CDR2 SVGAGI. The V gene lost 2 bases and the J gene lost 5 bases, with 12 bases spanning the gap. CDR3 size: 14 residues. CDR3 in amino acids: CASSYEGSGYGYTF. CDR3 nucleotide sequence: TGTGCCAGCAGTTACGAGGGGTCGGGGTATGGCTACACCTTC.

The chain is built from TRBV16 and TRBJ1-2; D is perhaps TRBD1 (5 bases). V lost 0 bases and J lost 7, with 15 bases in between. CDR3 length: 15 amino acids. The germline CDR1 and CDR2 sequences are KGHSY and FQNENV. As DNA, the CDR3 is TGTGCCAGCAGCCAATCGGCAGGGAAGATGGGTGGCTACACCTTC. Residues: CASSQSAGKMGGYTF.

The chain has TRBV2 and TRBJ2-3; weak D call: TRBD2 (5 bases). The CDR3 is 14 residues long. The V gene lost 5 bases and the J gene lost 2 bases, with 11 bases spanning the gap. From germline, CDR1 is SNHLY and CDR2 FYNNEI. The CDR3 DNA reads as TGTGCCAGCAGTAAACTAGTTTTCACAGATACGCAGTATTTT. Its translation is CASSKLVFTDTQYF.

The rearrangement uses TRBV2 and TRBJ1-4, with TRBD1 matching over 7 bases. The length of the CDR3 is 14 residues. Trimming cost V 6 bases and J 5 bases; bases outside gene matches: 6. Germline loops: CDR1 SNHLY, CDR2 FYNNEI. CDR3 sequence (DNA): TGTGCCAGCAGCCCACAGGGGTTCAATGAAAAACTGTTTTTT. Translation: CASSPQGFNEKLFF.

This sequence joins TRBV6-1 and TRBJ1-2; D uncertain. The CDR3 contains 12 residues. Trimming pared 0 bases from V and 4 bases from J, leaving 3 bases between. Germline V gene data show CDR1 as MNHNS and CDR2 as SASEGT. The CDR3 is CASSEAGYGYTF. The CDR3 DNA reads TGTGCCAGCAGTGAAGCAGGCTATGGCTACACCTTC.

This clone was detected only a few times. V is TRBV9 and J is TRBJ1-2; tentatively, D is TRBD1 (5 bases). Germline CDR1 and CDR2: SGDLS and YYNGEE. The CDR3 is 16 amino acids. V dropped 5 bases and J dropped 4 bases, with 21 bases sitting between them. The CDR3 DNA is TGTGCCAGCAGAACTGAGGGGCAGGACCCCAGCTATGGCTACACCTTC. Its translation is CASRTEGQDPSYGYTF.